A single sample gave rise to the 13 T cell receptor beta chains below, sequenced in a study of cytomegalovirus exposure and HLA in healthy donors. PCR was performed using 60 Vbeta and 13 Jbeta primers. Using immunoSEQ multiplex PCR, the repertoire was profiled, and TCRdb retains in-frame clones only, with some absent. The table has 98,000 or so clones, roughly 79% seen once. Sample: PBMCs. The receptors shown here come from a man in his 60s in good health and CMV-seropositive.

The gene calls are TRBV5-1 and TRBJ1-1, with 7 bases aligning to TRBD1. J was trimmed by 0 bases and V by 0 bases; bases with no gene match: 5. CDR1 SGHRS and CDR2 YFSETQ come from the germline V gene. This CDR3 region has 16 residues. CDR3 protein: CASSLAEGALNTEAFF. For the CDR3, the DNA is TGCGCCAGCAGCTTGGCCGAGGGGGCCTTGAACACTGAAGCTTTCTTT.

The rearrangement joins TRBV7-6 to TRBJ1-1; TRBD1 is a possible D gene (6 bases). V shed 4 bases and J shed 2 bases, with 8 bases lying between them. Germline V gene sequence: CDR1 SGHVS, CDR2 FNYEAQ. This CDR3 contains 13 residues. CDR3 nucleotides: TGTGCCAGCAGCTCACAGGGTAACACTGAAGCTTTCTTT. It yields the protein CASSSQGNTEAFF.

The J gene is TRBJ2-5, the V gene TRBV19; TRBD1 agrees at 9 bases. V lost 10 bases to trimming and J lost 0 bases; unmatched junction nucleotides: 6. Germline V gene data show CDR1 as LNHDA and CDR2 as SQIVND (reference sequence). The CDR3 length is 14 residues. This CDR3 reads CATRDRVNQETQYF. CDR3 in DNA: TGTGCCACCCGGGACAGGGTCAACCAAGAGACCCAGTACTTC.

The V call is TRBV11-3, the J call TRBJ2-7; tentatively, D is TRBD1 (6 bases). V was pared by 1 base and J by 6 bases, with 13 bases between. The germline gives CDR1 SGHNT, CDR2 YENEEA. The CDR3 extends over 14 amino acids. The CDR3 reads CASSLAEQGPEQYF. CDR3 DNA sequence: TGTGCCAGCAGCTTAGCGGAACAGGGCCCCGAGCAGTACTTC. The full variable domain, rest sourced from reference TRBV11-3 and TRBJ2-7, is EAGVVQSPRYKIIEKKQPVAFWCNPISGHNTLYWYLQNLGQGPELLIRYENEEAVDDSQLPKDRFSAERLKGVDSTLKIQPAELGDSAVYLCASSLAEQGPEQYFGPGTRLTVT.

V usage is TRBV27 and J usage is TRBJ2-3, with D tentatively TRBD1 (7 bases). The germline V gene has CDR1 MNHEY and CDR2 SMNVEV (reference sequence). This CDR3 has 14 residues. Trimming stripped 5 bases from V and 2 bases from J, with 11 bases between. CDR3 sequence reads: CASSQGGYTDTQYF. In DNA form, the CDR3 reads TGTGCCAGCAGTCAGGGGGGCTACACAGATACGCAGTATTTT.

The count of this clone is one. The rearrangement links TRBV6-5 to TRBJ2-5, with 9 nucleotides matching TRBD1. The V and J ends lost 4 bases and 5 bases, in that order; junction bases with no gene match: 5. Germline V CDR1 and CDR2: MNHEY, SVGAGI. The CDR3 runs to 14 residues. The CDR3 region has the DNA TGTGCCAGCAGTTCCGACAGGGGGGCCGAGACCCAGTACTTC. This encodes CASSSDRGAETQYF.

The chain links TRBV28 to TRBJ1-2; TRBD1 aligns across 8 bases. Trimming cost V 5 bases and J 7 bases; bases outside gene matches: 6. Germline V gene data show CDR1 as MDHEN and CDR2 as SYDVKM. This CDR3 has 13 residues. The CDR3 is CASSQQGALGYTF. The DNA of the CDR3 is TGTGCCAGCAGTCAGCAGGGGGCGCTTGGCTACACCTTC.

The chain combines TRBV7-6 with TRBJ2-1; a possible D gene is TRBD2 (7 bases). This CDR3 contains 17 residues. Germline values: CDR1 SGHVS, CDR2 FNYEAQ. The V end was cut by 3 bases, the J end by 10 bases, with 25 bases between. The CDR3 DNA is TGTGCCAGCAGCTTGGGCGGGGGCGGAAGGGGGACACGGGAGCAGTTCTTC. Its translation is CASSLGGGGRGTREQFF.

V and J are TRBV5-1 and TRBJ2-2; no firm D call. Germline assignment: CDR1 SGHRS and CDR2 YFSETQ. V lost 3 bases and J lost 7, with 7 bases in between. This CDR3 comprises 12 residues. This CDR3 reads CASSSLRGELFF. In nucleotides, the CDR3 is TGCGCCAGCAGCTCGTTGCGCGGGGAGCTGTTTTTT.

The rearrangement links TRBV27 to TRBJ2-2, with 10 bases that match TRBD1. J was trimmed by 5 bases and V by 0 bases; bases with no gene match: 0. The germline gives CDR1 MNHEY, CDR2 SMNVEV (reference sequence). This CDR3 spans 15 amino acids. CDR3 sequence (DNA): TGTGCCAGCAGTTTATCGGACAGGGGGACCGGGGAGCTGTTTTTT. Amino acids: CASSLSDRGTGELFF.

Only one count was recorded for this clone. The genes are TRBV18 and TRBJ2-1; 9 bases match TRBD2. This CDR3 is 13 amino acids long. V lost 6 bases and J lost 10; bases outside the gene matches: 7. In germline, CDR1 is KGHSH, CDR2 LQKENI. The CDR3 loop reads CASSRGGSGEQFF. DNA for the CDR3: TGTGCCAGCTCGCGGGGGGGGTCAGGCGAGCAGTTCTTC.

This clone was detected only once. The chain combines TRBV7-2 with TRBJ2-3; D not certain. The V and J ends lost 1 base and 2 bases respectively, with 10 bases between them. Germline V gives CDR1 SGHTA, CDR2 FQGNSA. The CDR3 has 15 residues. As DNA, the CDR3 is TGTGCCAGCAGCTTAGACTTGCGTTTCACAGATACGCAGTATTTT. Protein sequence: CASSLDLRFTDTQYF.

The chain joins TRBV5-4 to TRBJ1-3; a possible D gene is TRBD1 (6 bases). V lost 2 bases and J 0 bases, leaving 9 bases between the germline ends. This CDR3 contains 15 residues. Germline V gives CDR1 SGHNT, CDR2 YYREEE (reference sequence). The CDR3 reads CASSFGQNSGNTIYF. The CDR3 coding sequence is TGTGCCAGCAGCTTTGGACAGAACTCTGGAAACACCATATATTTT.